This is a list of T cell receptor beta chains from one sample in a study of OX40 agonist ivuxolimab in advanced cancers. Using immunoSEQ multiplex PCR, the repertoire was profiled, and TCRdb retains in-frame clones only, with some absent. The sample gives about 73,000 clones, around 90% of which show up once; less than 0.6% is in the top ten. The sample in question was CD4+ or CD8+ T cells sorted from blood, obtained in a trial of the OX40 agonist ivuxolimab. These receptor sequences come from an adult with an advanced solid tumor such as melanoma, head and neck, liver or kidney cancer. Both conserved end residues are part of each CDR3. A D gene is named only where the DNA matches it firmly. Some rows mark clone size as missing; the rest say once, few, many or name a class of expanded clone.

clone_size: -; v_call: TRBV4-1; d_call: -; j_call: TRBJ2-2; cdr3_aa: CASSQERGANTGELFF; cdr3_nt: TGCGCCAGCAGCCAAGAAAGGGGGGCGAACACCGGGGAGCTGTTTTTT
clone_size: -; v_call: TRBV7-2; d_call: TRBD2; j_call: TRBJ2-2; cdr3_aa: CASSPPGGRASGELFF; cdr3_nt: TGTGCCAGCAGCCCGCCCGGCGGGAGGGCTTCCGGGGAGCTGTTTTTT
clone_size: -; v_call: TRBV5-6; d_call: TRBD2; j_call: TRBJ2-7; cdr3_aa: CASSLPPAGVGEQYF; cdr3_nt: TGTGCCAGCAGCTTACCCCCAGCGGGAGTGGGCGAGCAGTACTTC
clone_size: -; v_call: TRBV7-9; d_call: -; j_call: TRBJ1-3; cdr3_aa: CASSPGTVGNTIYF; cdr3_nt: TGTGCCAGCAGCCCCGGGACGGTTGGAAACACCATATATTTT
clone_size: -; v_call: TRBV19; d_call: -; j_call: TRBJ1-1; cdr3_aa: CASSIVWGNTEAFF; cdr3_nt: TGTGCCAGTAGTATAGTCTGGGGGAACACTGAAGCTTTCTTT
clone_size: -; v_call: TRBV4-3; d_call: TRBD2; j_call: TRBJ2-1; cdr3_aa: CASSQDLSFGAGGKQFF; cdr3_nt: TGCGCCAGCAGCCAAGATCTCTCATTCGGGGCGGGAGGAAAGCAGTTCTTC
clone_size: -; v_call: TRBV19; d_call: TRBD2; j_call: TRBJ2-7; cdr3_aa: CASRAGLAGTYEQYF; cdr3_nt: TGTGCCAGTAGGGCGGGACTAGCGGGAACCTACGAGCAGTACTTC
clone_size: -; v_call: TRBV27; d_call: TRBD2; j_call: TRBJ2-2; cdr3_aa: CASKLGRGTGELFF; cdr3_nt: TGTGCCAGCAAGCTCGGGAGGGGCACCGGGGAGCTGTTTTTT
clone_size: -; v_call: TRBV19; d_call: -; j_call: TRBJ1-1; cdr3_aa: CASSIVPLNTEAFF; cdr3_nt: TGTGCCAGTAGTATAGTACCGTTGAACACTGAAGCTTTCTTT
clone_size: -; v_call: TRBV28; d_call: -; j_call: TRBJ2-1; cdr3_aa: CASSFGARNNEQFF; cdr3_nt: TGTGCCAGCAGTTTCGGGGCTAGAAACAATGAGCAGTTCTTC
clone_size: -; v_call: TRBV18; d_call: -; j_call: TRBJ2-7; cdr3_aa: CASSPSAYEQYF; cdr3_nt: TGTGCCAGCTCACCATCTGCCTACGAGCAGTACTTC
clone_size: -; v_call: TRBV4-1; d_call: TRBD2; j_call: TRBJ2-7; cdr3_aa: CASSQTSGRSYEQYF; cdr3_nt: TGCGCCAGCAGCCAAACTAGCGGGAGGTCCTACGAGCAGTACTTC
clone_size: -; v_call: TRBV6-1; d_call: TRBD1; j_call: TRBJ1-2; cdr3_aa: CASRGTGEVGYTF; cdr3_nt: TGTGCCAGCAGGGGGACAGGGGAAGTTGGCTACACCTTC
clone_size: -; v_call: TRBV5-1; d_call: TRBD2; j_call: TRBJ2-4; cdr3_aa: CASSSLPGLPENIQYF; cdr3_nt: TGCGCCAGCAGCTCACTTCCGGGACTACCGGAAAACATTCAGTACTTC
clone_size: -; v_call: TRBV29-1; d_call: -; j_call: TRBJ2-1; cdr3_aa: CSVDSGEQFF; cdr3_nt: TGCAGCGTTGACAGTGGGGAGCAGTTCTTC
clone_size: -; v_call: TRBV28; d_call: TRBD1; j_call: TRBJ2-4; cdr3_aa: CASSQDRGRVTKNIQYF; cdr3_nt: TGTGCCAGCAGTCAAGACAGGGGGCGCGTAACCAAAAACATTCAGTACTTC
clone_size: -; v_call: TRBV28; d_call: TRBD1; j_call: TRBJ2-1; cdr3_aa: CASSFGQGRNEQFF; cdr3_nt: TGTGCCAGCAGTTTTGGACAGGGTAGGAATGAGCAGTTCTTC
clone_size: once; v_call: TRBV15; d_call: -; j_call: TRBJ2-7; cdr3_aa: CATSRSRAYEQYF; cdr3_nt: TGTGCCACCAGCAGAAGTAGGGCCTACGAGCAGTACTTC
clone_size: -; v_call: TRBV27; d_call: -; j_call: TRBJ2-5; cdr3_aa: CASSFVGETQYF; cdr3_nt: TGTGCCAGCAGTTTCGTCGGGGAGACCCAGTACTTC
clone_size: -; v_call: TRBV20-1; d_call: -; j_call: TRBJ2-5; cdr3_aa: CSASSAKTQYF; cdr3_nt: TGCAGTGCTAGTTCGGCGAAGACCCAGTACTTC
clone_size: -; v_call: TRBV2; d_call: -; j_call: TRBJ2-3; cdr3_aa: CASIKSSGTDTQYF; cdr3_nt: TGTGCCAGCATAAAGTCTAGCGGCACAGATACGCAGTATTTT
clone_size: -; v_call: TRBV5-8; d_call: TRBD2; j_call: TRBJ2-1; cdr3_aa: CASSPGLAGVWNEQFF; cdr3_nt: TGTGCCAGCAGCCCAGGACTAGCGGGAGTCTGGAATGAGCAGTTCTTC
clone_size: -; v_call: TRBV11-2; d_call: -; j_call: TRBJ1-3; cdr3_aa: CASSPGPYSSGNTIYF; cdr3_nt: TGTGCCAGCAGCCCGGGGCCCTACAGCTCTGGAAACACCATATATTTT
clone_size: -; v_call: TRBV7-2; d_call: -; j_call: TRBJ1-2; cdr3_aa: CASSLGPGRSDGYTF; cdr3_nt: TGTGCCAGCAGCTTAGGGCCGGGGCGCTCCGATGGCTACACCTTC
clone_size: -; v_call: TRBV20-1; d_call: TRBD2; j_call: TRBJ2-5; cdr3_aa: CSGNGRETQYF; cdr3_nt: TGCAGTGGGAACGGGAGGGAGACCCAGTACTTC
clone_size: -; v_call: TRBV25-1; d_call: TRBD1; j_call: TRBJ2-7; cdr3_aa: CASSGGTGRSGEQYF; cdr3_nt: TGTGCCAGCAGTGGAGGGACAGGGCGTTCTGGCGAGCAGTACTTC
clone_size: -; v_call: TRBV2; d_call: -; j_call: TRBJ2-1; cdr3_aa: CASRSTSSYNEQFF; cdr3_nt: TGTGCCAGCAGGTCGACTAGCTCCTACAATGAGCAGTTCTTC
clone_size: -; v_call: TRBV27; d_call: TRBD1; j_call: TRBJ2-7; cdr3_aa: CASSLRGQGALYEQYF; cdr3_nt: TGTGCCAGCAGTTTAAGGGGACAGGGGGCTCTATACGAGCAGTACTTC
clone_size: -; v_call: TRBV6-1; d_call: TRBD1; j_call: TRBJ2-7; cdr3_aa: CASRTRGTYEQYF; cdr3_nt: TGTGCCAGCCGGACCAGGGGGACCTACGAGCAGTACTTC
clone_size: once; v_call: TRBV19; d_call: -; j_call: TRBJ2-7; cdr3_aa: CASSSRPGDEQYF; cdr3_nt: TGTGCCAGTAGTAGCAGGCCCGGAGACGAGCAGTACTTC
clone_size: once; v_call: TRBV7-2; d_call: -; j_call: TRBJ1-2; cdr3_aa: CASSPYTAGHRSGYTF; cdr3_nt: TGTGCCAGCAGCCCCTACACGGCGGGACACAGGAGTGGCTACACCTTC
clone_size: -; v_call: TRBV5-4; d_call: TRBD1; j_call: TRBJ1-1; cdr3_aa: CASSLGQGETEAFF; cdr3_nt: TGTGCCAGCAGCCTCGGACAGGGTGAGACTGAAGCTTTCTTT
clone_size: -; v_call: TRBV7-8; d_call: -; j_call: TRBJ2-7; cdr3_aa: CASSLAGTYEQYF; cdr3_nt: TGTGCCAGCAGCTTAGCAGGAACCTACGAGCAGTACTTC
clone_size: -; v_call: TRBV7-6; d_call: TRBD2; j_call: TRBJ2-3; cdr3_aa: CASSLGGRVGVDTQYF; cdr3_nt: TGTGCCAGCAGCTTAGGTGGGAGGGTAGGAGTAGATACGCAGTATTTT
clone_size: -; v_call: TRBV6-6; d_call: TRBD1; j_call: TRBJ2-5; cdr3_aa: CASSTRDSQETQYF; cdr3_nt: TGTGCCAGCAGTACCCGGGACAGCCAAGAGACCCAGTACTTC
clone_size: -; v_call: TRBV19; d_call: -; j_call: TRBJ2-7; cdr3_aa: CASSETGISYEQYF; cdr3_nt: TGTGCCAGTAGTGAAACGGGGATCTCCTACGAGCAGTACTTC
clone_size: -; v_call: TRBV28; d_call: TRBD2; j_call: TRBJ2-7; cdr3_aa: CASTSGGLADSYYEQYF; cdr3_nt: TGTGCCAGCACCTCCGGGGGACTAGCGGACTCTTACTACGAGCAGTACTTC
clone_size: few; v_call: TRBV2; d_call: -; j_call: TRBJ1-1; cdr3_aa: CASSDPGGDTEAFF; cdr3_nt: TGTGCCAGCAGTGACCCGGGGGGGGACACTGAAGCTTTCTTT
clone_size: -; v_call: TRBV6-5; d_call: -; j_call: TRBJ2-3; cdr3_aa: CASSYGRGRGTDTQYF; cdr3_nt: TGTGCCAGCAGTTACGGCAGGGGCCGCGGCACAGATACGCAGTATTTT
clone_size: -; v_call: TRBV18; d_call: -; j_call: TRBJ1-1; cdr3_aa: CASSPPNGQRMNTEAFF; cdr3_nt: TGTGCCAGCTCACCACCCAATGGACAGAGGATGAACACTGAAGCTTTCTTT
clone_size: -; v_call: TRBV4-3; d_call: -; j_call: TRBJ1-2; cdr3_aa: CASSLNFDSPTGYTF; cdr3_nt: TGCGCCAGCAGCCTAAACTTTGACAGCCCGACGGGCTACACCTTC
clone_size: -; v_call: TRBV25-1; d_call: -; j_call: TRBJ1-1; cdr3_aa: CASSWGTRAEAFF; cdr3_nt: TGTGCCAGCAGTTGGGGCACTCGCGCTGAAGCTTTCTTT
clone_size: -; v_call: TRBV30; d_call: -; j_call: TRBJ1-1; cdr3_aa: CAWSVGTLNTEAFF; cdr3_nt: TGTGCCTGGAGTGTAGGAACCCTGAACACTGAAGCTTTCTTT
clone_size: -; v_call: TRBV29-1; d_call: -; j_call: TRBJ2-3; cdr3_aa: CSVEDQGTDTQYF; cdr3_nt: TGCAGCGTTGAAGACCAAGGCACAGATACGCAGTATTTT
clone_size: -; v_call: TRBV6-5; d_call: -; j_call: TRBJ2-7; cdr3_aa: CASRSRTYEQYF; cdr3_nt: TGTGCCAGCAGATCCAGAACCTACGAGCAGTACTTC
clone_size: -; v_call: TRBV7-9; d_call: TRBD1; j_call: TRBJ2-1; cdr3_aa: CASSPDRGRYNEQFF; cdr3_nt: TGTGCCAGCAGCCCGGACAGGGGGCGGTACAATGAGCAGTTCTTC
clone_size: -; v_call: TRBV2; d_call: TRBD2; j_call: TRBJ2-2; cdr3_aa: CASSEVASGRYTGELFF; cdr3_nt: TGTGCCAGCAGTGAAGTTGCGAGCGGGAGATATACCGGGGAGCTGTTTTTT
clone_size: -; v_call: TRBV5-1; d_call: -; j_call: TRBJ2-5; cdr3_aa: CASSLETETQYF; cdr3_nt: TGCGCCAGCAGCTTGGAGACGGAGACCCAGTACTTC